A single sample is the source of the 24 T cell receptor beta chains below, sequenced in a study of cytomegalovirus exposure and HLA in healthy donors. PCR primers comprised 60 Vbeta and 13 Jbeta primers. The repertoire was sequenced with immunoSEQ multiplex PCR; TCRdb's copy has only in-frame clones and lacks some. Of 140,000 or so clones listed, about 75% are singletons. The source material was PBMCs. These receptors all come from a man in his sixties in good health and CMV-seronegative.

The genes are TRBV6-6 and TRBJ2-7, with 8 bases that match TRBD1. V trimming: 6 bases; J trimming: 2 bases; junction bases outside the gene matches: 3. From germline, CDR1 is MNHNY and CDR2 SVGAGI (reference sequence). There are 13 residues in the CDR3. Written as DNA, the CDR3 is TGTGCCAGCAGACCGGGACAGGCCTACGAGCAGTACTTC. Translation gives CASRPGQAYEQYF.

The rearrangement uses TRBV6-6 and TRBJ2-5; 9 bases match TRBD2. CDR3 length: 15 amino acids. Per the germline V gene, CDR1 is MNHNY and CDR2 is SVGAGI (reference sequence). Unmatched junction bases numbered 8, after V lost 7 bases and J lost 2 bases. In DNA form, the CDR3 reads TGTGCCAGCATAGCGGGCGGGAGGGGACAAGAGACCCAGTACTTC. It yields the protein CASIAGGRGQETQYF.

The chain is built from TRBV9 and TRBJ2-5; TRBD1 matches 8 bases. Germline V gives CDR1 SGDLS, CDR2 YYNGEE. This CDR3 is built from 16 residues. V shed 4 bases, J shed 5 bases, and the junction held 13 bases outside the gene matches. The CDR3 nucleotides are TGTGCCAGCAGCCGGGCAGGGGGCAGGGGGCAGGAGACCCAGTACTTC. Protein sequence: CASSRAGGRGQETQYF.

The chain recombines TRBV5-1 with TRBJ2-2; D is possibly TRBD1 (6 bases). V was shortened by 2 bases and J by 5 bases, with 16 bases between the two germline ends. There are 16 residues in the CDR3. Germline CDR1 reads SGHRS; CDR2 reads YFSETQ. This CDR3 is CASSFRGAGSTGELFF. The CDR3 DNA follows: TGCGCCAGCAGCTTCAGGGGCGCCGGAAGTACCGGGGAGCTGTTTTTT.

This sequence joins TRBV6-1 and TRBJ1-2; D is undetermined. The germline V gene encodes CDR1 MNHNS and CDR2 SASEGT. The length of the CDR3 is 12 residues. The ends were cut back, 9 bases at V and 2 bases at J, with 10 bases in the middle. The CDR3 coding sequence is TGTGCCAGTTCGGAGGCCAACTATGGCTACACCTTC. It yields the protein CASSEANYGYTF.

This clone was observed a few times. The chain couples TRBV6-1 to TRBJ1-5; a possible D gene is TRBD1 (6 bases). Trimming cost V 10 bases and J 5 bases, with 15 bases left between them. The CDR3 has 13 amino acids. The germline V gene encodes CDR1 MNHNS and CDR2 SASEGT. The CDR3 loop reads CATRRAGDQPQHF. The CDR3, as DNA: TGTGCCACTAGAAGGGCAGGGGATCAGCCCCAGCATTTT.

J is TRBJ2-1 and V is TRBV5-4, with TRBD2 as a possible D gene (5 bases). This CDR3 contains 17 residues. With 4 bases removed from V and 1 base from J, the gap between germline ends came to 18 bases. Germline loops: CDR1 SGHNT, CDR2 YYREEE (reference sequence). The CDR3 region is CASSLGNRESSYNEQFF. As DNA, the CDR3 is TGTGCCAGCAGCCTGGGTAATAGGGAGTCATCCTACAATGAGCAGTTCTTC.

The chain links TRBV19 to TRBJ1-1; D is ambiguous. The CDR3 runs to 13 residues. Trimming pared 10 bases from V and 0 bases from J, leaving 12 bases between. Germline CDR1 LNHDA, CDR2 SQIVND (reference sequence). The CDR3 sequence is CATSVVMNTEAFF. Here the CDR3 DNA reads TGTGCCACATCGGTGGTTATGAACACTGAAGCTTTCTTT. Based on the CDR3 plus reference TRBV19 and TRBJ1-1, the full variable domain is DGGITQSPKYLFRKEGQNVTLSCEQNLNHDAMYWYRQDPGQGLRLIYYSQIVNDFQKGDIAEGYSVSREKKESFPLTVTSAQKNPTAFYLCATSVVMNTEAFFGQGTRLTVV.

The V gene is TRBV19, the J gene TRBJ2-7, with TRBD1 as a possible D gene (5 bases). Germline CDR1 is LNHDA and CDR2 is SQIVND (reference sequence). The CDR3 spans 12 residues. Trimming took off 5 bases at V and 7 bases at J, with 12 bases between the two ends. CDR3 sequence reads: CASSPQGKEQYF. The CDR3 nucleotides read TGTGCCAGTAGTCCCCAGGGAAAAGAGCAGTACTTC. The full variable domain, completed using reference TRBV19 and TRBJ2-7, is DGGITQSPKYLFRKEGQNVTLSCEQNLNHDAMYWYRQDPGQGLRLIYYSQIVNDFQKGDIAEGYSVSREKKESFPLTVTSAQKNPTAFYLCASSPQGKEQYFGPGTRLTVT.

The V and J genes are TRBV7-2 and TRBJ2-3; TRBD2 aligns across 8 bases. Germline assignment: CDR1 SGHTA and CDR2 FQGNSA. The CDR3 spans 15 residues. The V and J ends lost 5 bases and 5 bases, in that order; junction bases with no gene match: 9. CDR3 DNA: TGTGCCAGCAGCCCCCAGCGGGAGTTCAAAGATACGCAGTATTTT. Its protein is CASSPQREFKDTQYF.

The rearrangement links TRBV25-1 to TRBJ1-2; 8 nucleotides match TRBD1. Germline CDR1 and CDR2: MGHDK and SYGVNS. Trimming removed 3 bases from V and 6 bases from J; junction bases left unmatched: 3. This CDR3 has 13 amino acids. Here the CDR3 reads CASSESDRDGYTF. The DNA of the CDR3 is TGTGCCAGCAGTGAGTCGGACAGGGATGGCTACACCTTC.

As DNA, the CDR3 is TGTGCCAGCAGCTTGCTAGCGGGAGGCTACAATGAGCAGTTCTTC. As protein: CASSLLAGGYNEQFF. The V call is TRBV7-3, the J call TRBJ2-1, with 11 bases identical to TRBD2. CDR1 and CDR2 from the germline V gene are SGHTA and FQGTGA. CDR3 length: 15 amino acids. The V and J ends lost 3 bases and 3 bases, in that order; junction bases with no gene match: 1.

CDR3 residues: CASSESWEPEGYTF. The CDR3 DNA sequence: TGTGCCAGCAGTGAATCTTGGGAGCCGGAGGGCTACACCTTC. The chain couples TRBV6-1 to TRBJ1-2; D gene unclear. This CDR3 is 14 amino acids long. The V end was cut by 2 bases, the J end by 8 bases, with 15 bases between. CDR1 MNHNS and CDR2 SASEGT come from the germline V gene.

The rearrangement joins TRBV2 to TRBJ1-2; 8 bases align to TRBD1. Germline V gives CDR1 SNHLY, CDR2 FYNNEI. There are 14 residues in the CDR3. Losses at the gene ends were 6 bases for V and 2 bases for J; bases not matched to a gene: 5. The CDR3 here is CASRPDRENYGYTF. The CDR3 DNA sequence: TGTGCCAGCAGACCGGACAGGGAAAACTATGGCTACACCTTC.

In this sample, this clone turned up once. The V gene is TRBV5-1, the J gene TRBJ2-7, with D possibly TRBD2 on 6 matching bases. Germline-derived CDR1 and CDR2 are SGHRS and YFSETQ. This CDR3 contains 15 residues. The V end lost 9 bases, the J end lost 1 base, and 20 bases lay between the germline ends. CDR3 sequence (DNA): TGCGCCACCAGTGTAAGCGGGTACGCTTCCTACGAGCAGTACTTC. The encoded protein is CATSVSGYASYEQYF. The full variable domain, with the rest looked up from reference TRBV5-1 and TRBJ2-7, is KAGVTQTPRYLIKTRGQQVTLSCSPISGHRSVSWYQQTPGQGLQFLFEYFSETQRNKGNFPGRFSGRQFSNSRSEMNVSTLELGDSALYLCATSVSGYASYEQYFGPGTRLTVT.

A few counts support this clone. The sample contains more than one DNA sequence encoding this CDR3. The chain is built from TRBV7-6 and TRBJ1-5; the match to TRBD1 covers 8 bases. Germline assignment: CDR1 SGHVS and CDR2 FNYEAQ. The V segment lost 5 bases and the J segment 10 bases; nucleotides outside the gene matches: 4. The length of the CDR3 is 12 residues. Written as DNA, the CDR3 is TGTGCCAGCAGCGGCGGACAGGGACCCCAGCATTTT. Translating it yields CASSGGQGPQHF.

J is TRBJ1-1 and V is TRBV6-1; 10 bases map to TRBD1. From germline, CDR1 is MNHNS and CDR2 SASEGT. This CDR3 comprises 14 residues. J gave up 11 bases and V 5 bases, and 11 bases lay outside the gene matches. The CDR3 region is CASSHPGTGVAAFF. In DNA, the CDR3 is TGTGCCAGCAGTCACCCCGGGACAGGGGTTGCGGCTTTCTTT.

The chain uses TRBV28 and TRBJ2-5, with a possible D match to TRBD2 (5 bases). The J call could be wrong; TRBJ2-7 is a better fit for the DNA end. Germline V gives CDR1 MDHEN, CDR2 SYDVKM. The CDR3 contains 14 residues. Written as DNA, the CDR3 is TGTGCCAGCAGTTTCCCCCAAAGAGAGGGCGAGCAGTACTTC. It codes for CASSFPQREGEQYF.

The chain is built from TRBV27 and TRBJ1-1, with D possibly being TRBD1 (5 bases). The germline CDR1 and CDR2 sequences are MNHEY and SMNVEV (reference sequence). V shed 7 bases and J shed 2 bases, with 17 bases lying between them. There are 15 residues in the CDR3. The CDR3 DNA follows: TGTGCCAGCACCCTAACTCCGGGGGGTAACACTGAAGCTTTCTTT. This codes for CASTLTPGGNTEAFF.

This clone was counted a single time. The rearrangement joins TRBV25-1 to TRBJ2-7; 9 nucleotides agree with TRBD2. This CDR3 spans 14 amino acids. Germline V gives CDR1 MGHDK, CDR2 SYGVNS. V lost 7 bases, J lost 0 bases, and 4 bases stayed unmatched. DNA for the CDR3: TGTGCCAGCACCCCGGGACTAGCCTCCTACGAGCAGTACTTC. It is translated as CASTPGLASYEQYF.

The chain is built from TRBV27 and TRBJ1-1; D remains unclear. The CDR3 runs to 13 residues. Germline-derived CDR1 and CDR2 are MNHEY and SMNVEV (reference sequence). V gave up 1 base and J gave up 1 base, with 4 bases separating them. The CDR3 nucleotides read TGTGCCAGCAGTTTATACAGGAACACTGAAGCTTTCTTT. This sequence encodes CASSLYRNTEAFF.

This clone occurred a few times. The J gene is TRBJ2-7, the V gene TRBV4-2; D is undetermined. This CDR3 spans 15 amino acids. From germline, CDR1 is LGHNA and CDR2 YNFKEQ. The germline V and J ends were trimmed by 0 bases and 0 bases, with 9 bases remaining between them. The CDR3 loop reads CASSQDEATSYEQYF. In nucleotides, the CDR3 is TGTGCCAGCAGCCAAGATGAGGCTACCTCCTACGAGCAGTACTTC.

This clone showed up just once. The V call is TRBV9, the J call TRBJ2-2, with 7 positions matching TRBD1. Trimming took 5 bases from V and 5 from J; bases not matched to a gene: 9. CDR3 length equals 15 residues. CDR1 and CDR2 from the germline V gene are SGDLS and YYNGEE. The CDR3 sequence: CASRDDRDITGELFF. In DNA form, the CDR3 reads TGTGCCAGCAGGGATGACAGGGACATAACCGGGGAGCTGTTTTTT.

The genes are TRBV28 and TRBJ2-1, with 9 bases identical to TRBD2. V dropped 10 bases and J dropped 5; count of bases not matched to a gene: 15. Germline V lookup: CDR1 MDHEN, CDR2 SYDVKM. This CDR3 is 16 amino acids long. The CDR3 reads CAIHPTLAGTHNEQFF. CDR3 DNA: TGTGCCATCCATCCAACCCTAGCGGGAACCCACAATGAGCAGTTCTTC.